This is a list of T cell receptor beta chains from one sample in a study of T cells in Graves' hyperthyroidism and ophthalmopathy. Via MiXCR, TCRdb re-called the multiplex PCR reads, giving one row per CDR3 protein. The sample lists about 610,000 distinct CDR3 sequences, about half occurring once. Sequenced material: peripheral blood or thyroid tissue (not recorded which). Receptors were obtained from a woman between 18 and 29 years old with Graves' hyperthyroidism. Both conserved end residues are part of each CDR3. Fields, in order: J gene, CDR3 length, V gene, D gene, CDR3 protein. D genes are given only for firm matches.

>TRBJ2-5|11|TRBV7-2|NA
CASSPSGIQYF
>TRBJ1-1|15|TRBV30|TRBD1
CAWSATDREQPEAFF
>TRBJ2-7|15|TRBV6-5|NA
CASRRGAEGSYEQYF
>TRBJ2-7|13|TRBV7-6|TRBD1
CASSSDRAQEQYF
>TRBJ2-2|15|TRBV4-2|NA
CASSQDLMGIGELFF
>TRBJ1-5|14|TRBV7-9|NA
CASSPAEAAQPQHF
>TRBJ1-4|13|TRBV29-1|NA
CGVGSGGWEKLFF
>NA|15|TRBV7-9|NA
CASSLTRGSDNEQFF
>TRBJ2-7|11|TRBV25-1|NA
CAGGSADEQYF
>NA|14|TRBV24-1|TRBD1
CATSGDRVDNEQFF
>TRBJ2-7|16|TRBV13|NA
CASSLLGGGAIYEQYF
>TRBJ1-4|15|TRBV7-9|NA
CASSLSPATNEKLFF
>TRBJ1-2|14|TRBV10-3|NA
CAIGESRLGYGYTF
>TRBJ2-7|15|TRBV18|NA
CASSPSRSVSYEQYF
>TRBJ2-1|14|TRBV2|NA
CASSEAGRGNEQFF
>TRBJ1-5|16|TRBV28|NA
CASSQWRGGSNQPQHF
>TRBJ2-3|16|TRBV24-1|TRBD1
CATSDPQGADTDTQYF
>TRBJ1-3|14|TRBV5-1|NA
CASSFRRVGNTIYF
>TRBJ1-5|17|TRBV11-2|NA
CASSLDPVGLSNQPQHF
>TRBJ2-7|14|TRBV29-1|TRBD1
CSVRAGGNSLEQYF
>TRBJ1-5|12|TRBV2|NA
CASRGNQMSQHF
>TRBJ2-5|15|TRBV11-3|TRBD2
CASSSRLAGVETQYF
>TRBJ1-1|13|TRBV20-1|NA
CSTEERENTEAFF
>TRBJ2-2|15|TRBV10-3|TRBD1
CANSWDRANTGELFF
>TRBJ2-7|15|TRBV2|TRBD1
CASHWDRELTDTQYF
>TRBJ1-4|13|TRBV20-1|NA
CSAREVGKYTIPF
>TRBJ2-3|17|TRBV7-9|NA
CASSLVLRIDNTDTQYF
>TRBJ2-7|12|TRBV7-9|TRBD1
CASSRQGSEQYF
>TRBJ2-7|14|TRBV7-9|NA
CASSQNGGHYEQYF
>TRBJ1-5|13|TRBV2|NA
CASRLLGYQPQHF
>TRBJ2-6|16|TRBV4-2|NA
CASSQVGPSGANVLTF
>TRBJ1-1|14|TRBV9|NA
CASSGTVVNTEAFF
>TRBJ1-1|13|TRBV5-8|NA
CASSLPGTTEAFF
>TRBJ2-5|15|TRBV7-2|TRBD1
CASSLSAGTEETQYF
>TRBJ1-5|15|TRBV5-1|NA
CASSPSGDSNQPQHF
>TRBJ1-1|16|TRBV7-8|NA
CASSLVPAGNGAEAFF
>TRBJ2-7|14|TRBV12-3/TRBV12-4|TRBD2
CASSLAGPLYEQYF
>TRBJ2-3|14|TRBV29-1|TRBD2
CSVPGLASQGTQYF
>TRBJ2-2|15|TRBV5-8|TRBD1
CASTMDRGNTGELFF
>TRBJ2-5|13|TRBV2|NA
CASSVWEAETQYF
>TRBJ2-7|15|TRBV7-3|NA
CASSLRHDRSYEQYF
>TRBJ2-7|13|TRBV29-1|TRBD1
CSAAPGQIYEQYF
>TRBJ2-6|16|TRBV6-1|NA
CASRLASNSGANVLTF
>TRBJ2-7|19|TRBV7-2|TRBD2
CASSLGRGLAGGYSYEQYF
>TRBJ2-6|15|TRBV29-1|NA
CSQDGGQDGANVLTF
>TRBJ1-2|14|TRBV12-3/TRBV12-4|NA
CASRQGEAHYGYTF
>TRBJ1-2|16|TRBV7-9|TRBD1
CASSLEGRGRVPGYTF
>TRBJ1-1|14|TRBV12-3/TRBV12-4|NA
CASGSARGGTEAFF
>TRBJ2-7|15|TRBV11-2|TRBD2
CASRAASGRSYEQYF